The T cell receptor (beta chain) described here comes from a study of circulating CD8 cells and anti-PD-1 response in melanoma. The overall study: Non-responders showed stable or progressive disease; responders showed complete or partial response.

Trimming pared 0 bases from V and 0 bases from J, leaving 9 bases between. CDR1 is MNHEY and CDR2 is SMNVEV in the germline V gene (reference sequence). There are 15 residues in the CDR3. Four subsets defined by PD-1 and/or TIGIT were sorted from live CD3+CD8+TCRalphabeta+ cells. This clonotype is medium-sized (0.01 to 0.1%). Using 15 ng of total RNA, TCR libraries were made with the QIAseq Immune Repertoire TCR panel. TCRdb re-called the reads with MiXCR, one entry per CDR3 protein. The repertoire includes around 400 distinct CDR3 sequences, 9.3% of them detected once, and 50% to 70% sits in the top ten.

The genes are TRBV27 and TRBJ2-7; D gene unclear. The sequence came from a human donor with melanoma. Material: CD8+ T cells from PBMCs, obtained at baseline or after one month of anti-PD-1 therapy (not recorded which). The CDR3 here is CASSLSPGNSYEQYF. The CDR3 DNA is TGTGCCAGCAGTTTATCGCCAGGAAACTCCTACGAGCAGTACTTC.